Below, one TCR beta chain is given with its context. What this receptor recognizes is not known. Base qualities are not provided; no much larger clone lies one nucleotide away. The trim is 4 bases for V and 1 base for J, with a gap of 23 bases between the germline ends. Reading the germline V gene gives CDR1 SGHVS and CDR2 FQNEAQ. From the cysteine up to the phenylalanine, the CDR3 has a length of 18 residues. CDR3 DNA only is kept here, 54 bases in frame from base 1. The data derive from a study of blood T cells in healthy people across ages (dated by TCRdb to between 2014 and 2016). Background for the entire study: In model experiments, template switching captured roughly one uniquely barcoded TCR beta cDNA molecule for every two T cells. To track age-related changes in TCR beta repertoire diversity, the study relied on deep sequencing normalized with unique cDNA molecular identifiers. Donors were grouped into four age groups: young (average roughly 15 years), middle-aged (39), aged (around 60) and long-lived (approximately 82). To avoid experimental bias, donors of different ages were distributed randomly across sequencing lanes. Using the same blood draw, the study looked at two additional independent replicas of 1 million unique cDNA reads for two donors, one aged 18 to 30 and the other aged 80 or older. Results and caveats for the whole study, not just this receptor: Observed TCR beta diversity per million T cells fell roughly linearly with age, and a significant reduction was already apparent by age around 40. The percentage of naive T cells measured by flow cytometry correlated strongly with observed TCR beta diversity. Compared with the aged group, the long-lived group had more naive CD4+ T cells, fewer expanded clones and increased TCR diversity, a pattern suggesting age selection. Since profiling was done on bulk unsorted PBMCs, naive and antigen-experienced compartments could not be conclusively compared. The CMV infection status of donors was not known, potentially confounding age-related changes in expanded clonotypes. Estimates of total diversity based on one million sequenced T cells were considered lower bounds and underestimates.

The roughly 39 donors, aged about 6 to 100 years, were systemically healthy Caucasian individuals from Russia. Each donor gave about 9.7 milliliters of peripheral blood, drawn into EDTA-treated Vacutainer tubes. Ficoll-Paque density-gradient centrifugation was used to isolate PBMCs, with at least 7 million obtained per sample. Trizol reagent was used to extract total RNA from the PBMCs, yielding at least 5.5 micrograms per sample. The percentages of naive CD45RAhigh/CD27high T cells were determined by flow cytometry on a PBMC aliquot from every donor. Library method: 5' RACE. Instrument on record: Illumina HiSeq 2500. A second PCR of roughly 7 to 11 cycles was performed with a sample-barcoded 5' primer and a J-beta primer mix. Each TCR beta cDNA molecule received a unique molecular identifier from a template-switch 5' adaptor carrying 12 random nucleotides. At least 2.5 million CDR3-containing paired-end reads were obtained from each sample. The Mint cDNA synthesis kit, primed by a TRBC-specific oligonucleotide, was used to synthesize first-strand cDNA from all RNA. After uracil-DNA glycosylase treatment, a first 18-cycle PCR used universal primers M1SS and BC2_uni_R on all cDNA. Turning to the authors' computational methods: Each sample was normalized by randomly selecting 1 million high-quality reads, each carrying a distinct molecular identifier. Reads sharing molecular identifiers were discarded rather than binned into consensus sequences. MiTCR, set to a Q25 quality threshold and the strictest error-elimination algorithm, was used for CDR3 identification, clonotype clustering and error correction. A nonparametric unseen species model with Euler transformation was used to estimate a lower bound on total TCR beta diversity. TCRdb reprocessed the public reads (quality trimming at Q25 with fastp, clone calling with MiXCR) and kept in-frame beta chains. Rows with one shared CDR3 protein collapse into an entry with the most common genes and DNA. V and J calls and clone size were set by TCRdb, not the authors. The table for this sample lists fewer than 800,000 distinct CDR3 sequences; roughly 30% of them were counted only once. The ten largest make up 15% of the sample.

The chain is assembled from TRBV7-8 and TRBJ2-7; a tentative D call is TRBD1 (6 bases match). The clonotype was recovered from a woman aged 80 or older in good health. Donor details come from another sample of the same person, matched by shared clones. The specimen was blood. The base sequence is TGTGCCAGCAGCTCCCCGGAGAGGCGAGCAGGGGATTCCTACGAGCAGTACTTC. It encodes CASSSPERRAGDSYEQYF. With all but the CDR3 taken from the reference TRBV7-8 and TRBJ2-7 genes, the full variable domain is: GAGVSQSPRYKVAKRGQDVALRCDPISGHVSLFWYQQALGQGPEFLTYFQNEAQLDKSGLPSDRFFAERPEGSVSTLKIQRTQQEDSAVYLCASSSPERRAGDSYEQYFGPGTRLTVT.